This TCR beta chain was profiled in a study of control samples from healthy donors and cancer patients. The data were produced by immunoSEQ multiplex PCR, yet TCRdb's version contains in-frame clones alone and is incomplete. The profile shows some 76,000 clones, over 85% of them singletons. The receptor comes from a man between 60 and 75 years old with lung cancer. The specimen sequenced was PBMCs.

The DNA of the CDR3 is TGTGCCAGTAGTATAGGGGCTACCCGCGGTACAGATACGCAGTATTTT. Its translation: CASSIGATRGTDTQYF. This chain connects TRBV19 to TRBJ2-3; D not certain. Trimming cost V 1 base and J 3 bases, with 14 bases left between them. The CDR3 has 16 amino acids. Germline V gene sequence: CDR1 LNHDA, CDR2 SQIVND (reference sequence). Variable domain in full (rest from reference TRBV19 and TRBJ2-3): DGGITQSPKYLFRKEGQNVTLSCEQNLNHDAMYWYRQDPGQGLRLIYYSQIVNDFQKGDIAEGYSVSREKKESFPLTVTSAQKNPTAFYLCASSIGATRGTDTQYFGPGTRLTVL.